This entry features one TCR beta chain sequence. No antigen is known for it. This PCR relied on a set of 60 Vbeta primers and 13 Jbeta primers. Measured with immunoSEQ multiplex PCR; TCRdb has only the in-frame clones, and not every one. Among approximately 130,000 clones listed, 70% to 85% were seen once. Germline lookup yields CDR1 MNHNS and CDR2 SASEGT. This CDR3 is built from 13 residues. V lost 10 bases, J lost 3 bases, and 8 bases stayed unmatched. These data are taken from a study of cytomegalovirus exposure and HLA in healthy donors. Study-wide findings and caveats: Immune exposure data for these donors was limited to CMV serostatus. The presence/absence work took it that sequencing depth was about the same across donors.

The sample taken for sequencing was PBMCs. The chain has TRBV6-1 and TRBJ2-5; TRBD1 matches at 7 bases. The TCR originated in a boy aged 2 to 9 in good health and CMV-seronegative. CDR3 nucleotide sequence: TGTGCCACCCTCGGGACAGCTAAAGAGACCCAGTACTTC. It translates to CATLGTAKETQYF.